Below are 5 T cell receptor beta chains sequenced from a single sample in a study of cytomegalovirus exposure and HLA in healthy donors. PCR was performed using 60 Vbeta and 13 Jbeta primers. TCRdb keeps only in-frame clones here, not all; method: immunoSEQ multiplex PCR. The sample holds some 170,000 clones; 80% to 90% are singletons and the top ten take about 7.7%. The specimen sequenced was PBMCs. The receptors stem from a woman between 25 and 40 years old in good health and CMV-seropositive.

The chain uses TRBV6-5 and TRBJ1-6; no definite D call. The germline gives CDR1 MNHEY, CDR2 SVGAGI. The CDR3 has 15 amino acids. The V end lost 6 bases, the J end lost 0 bases, and 9 bases lay between the germline ends. The CDR3 is CASSPGFSYNSPLHF. The CDR3, as DNA: TGTGCCAGCAGCCCGGGGTTCTCCTATAATTCACCCCTCCACTTT.

This clone was counted between two and nine times. The gene calls are TRBV19 and TRBJ2-6; D remains ambiguous. This CDR3 region has 13 residues. Trimming left V 5 bases short and J 5 bases short, with 7 bases between. CDR1 is LNHDA, CDR2 SQIVND, per germline (reference sequence). CDR3 region: CASSPSRANVLTF. Written as DNA, the CDR3 is TGTGCCAGTAGTCCGTCTCGGGCCAACGTCCTGACTTTC.

This chain uses TRBV5-8 with TRBJ1-2; D is ambiguous. CDR1 and CDR2 (germline): SGHTS, YDEGEE. The CDR3 has 15 residues. Trimming removed 2 bases from V and 1 base from J, with 12 bases in between. CDR3 loop: CASSFGVNYNYGYTF. The DNA for the CDR3 is TGTGCCAGCAGCTTCGGGGTAAATTATAACTATGGCTACACCTTC.

The CDR3 here is CASSLAGGDETQYF. In nucleotides, the CDR3 is TGCGCCAGCAGCTTGGCCGGAGGGGACGAGACCCAGTACTTC. The gene calls are TRBV5-1 and TRBJ2-5; TRBD2 might be the D (6 bases). The CDR3 runs 14 residues. Per the germline V gene, CDR1 is SGHRS and CDR2 is YFSETQ. Trimming cost V 0 bases and J 5 bases, with 11 bases left between them.

This chain connects TRBV7-9 to TRBJ1-1, with D uncertain. CDR1 SEHNR and CDR2 FQNEAQ come from the germline V gene (reference sequence). There are 14 residues in the CDR3. V dropped 5 bases and J dropped 7 bases, with 17 bases sitting between them. CDR3 DNA sequence: TGTGCCAGCAGCCTAAAAACCAATTCCTTTGAAGCTTTCTTT. It encodes CASSLKTNSFEAFF. Full variable domain (remainder filled in from reference TRBV7-9 and TRBJ1-1): DTGVSQNPRHKITKRGQNVTFRCDPISEHNRLYWYRQTLGQGPEFLTYFQNEAQLEKSRLLSDRFSAERPKGSFSTLEIQRTEQGDSAMYLCASSLKTNSFEAFFGQGTRLTVV.